This entry describes one TCR beta chain. These data are taken from a study of blood T cell repertoires in COVID-19. Whole-study context: The origin of the acute and convalescent COVID-19 samples was the United States, Italy and Spain. T cells, B-cell-depleted T cells, or PBMCs provided the cDNA or gDNA that served as material.

Authors' data handling: Quantification of nucleated cells was approximated via reference gene primer amplification. Some clones are missing from TCRdb's copy, which holds only in-frame ones; the method was immunoSEQ multiplex PCR. V, J and clone size derive from that table, while D and trimming were established from the DNA sequence. Altogether some 340,000 clones are present, around 88% being singletons, with the ten largest covering 2.5% to 3%. This CDR3 is 12 amino acids long. The V gene's germline CDR1 is SGHDT and CDR2 YYEEEE. V lost 1 base to trimming and J lost 5 bases, with 4 bases between them.

This receptor was identified in a man in his thirties or forties with active or convalescent COVID-19. V usage is TRBV5-6 and J usage is TRBJ2-1; D is ambiguous. Sequenced sample: peripheral blood. CDR3: CASSLFNNEQFF. For the CDR3, the DNA is TGTGCCAGCAGCTTGTTCAACAATGAGCAGTTCTTC. The full variable domain, completed using reference TRBV5-6 and TRBJ2-1, is DAGVTQSPTHLIKTRGQQVTLRCSPKSGHDTVSWYQQALGQGPQFIFQYYEEEERQRGNFPDRFSGHQFPNYSSELNVNALLLGDSALYLCASSLFNNEQFFGPGTRLTVL.